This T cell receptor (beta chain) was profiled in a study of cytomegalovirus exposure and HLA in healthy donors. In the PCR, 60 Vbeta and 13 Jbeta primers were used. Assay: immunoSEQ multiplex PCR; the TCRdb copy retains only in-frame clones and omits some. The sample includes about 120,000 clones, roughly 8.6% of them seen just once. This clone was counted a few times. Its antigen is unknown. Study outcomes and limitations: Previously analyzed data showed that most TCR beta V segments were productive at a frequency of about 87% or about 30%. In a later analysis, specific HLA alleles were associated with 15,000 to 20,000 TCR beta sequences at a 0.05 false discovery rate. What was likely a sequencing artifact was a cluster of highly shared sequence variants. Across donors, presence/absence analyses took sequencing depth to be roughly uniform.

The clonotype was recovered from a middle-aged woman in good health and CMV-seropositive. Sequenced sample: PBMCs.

Here the CDR3 DNA reads TGTGCCAGCTCCCTGTACGAGGGAATGAACACTGAAGCTTTCTTT. The encoded protein is CASSLYEGMNTEAFF. The chain is built from TRBV18 and TRBJ1-1, with D unclear. Trimming cost V 6 bases and J 0 bases, with 14 bases left between them. This CDR3 is built from 15 residues. In germline, CDR1 is KGHSH, CDR2 LQKENI.